The 14 T cell receptor beta chains below were found in one sample sequenced in a study of identical twins. MiXCR, applied by TCRdb to the 5' RACE reads, yields one record per CDR3 protein. The sample contains 700,000 to 950,000 distinct CDR3 sequences, over 9% of which appear only once. The sample was also reused in another study, on yellow fever vaccine responses in identical twins.

Sequences were obtained from PBMCs. Receptor source: a woman between 18 and 29 years old in good health.

This clonotype was seen a few times. The chain carries TRBV9 and TRBJ2-1, with 8 bases lining up with TRBD2. V shed 0 bases, J shed 5 bases, and the junction held 10 bases outside the gene matches. CDR1 is SGDLS, CDR2 YYNGEE, per germline. The CDR3 consists of 17 residues. CDR3 coding DNA: TGTGCCAGCAGCGTAGACCCGAAAGCGGGAGTAAACAATGAGCAGTTCTTC. Translation: CASSVDPKAGVNNEQFF. Full variable domain (missing parts from reference TRBV9 and TRBJ2-1): DSGVTQTPKHLITATGQRVTLRCSPRSGDLSVYWYQQSLDQGLQFLIQYYNGEERAKGNILERFSAQQFPDLHSELNLSSLELGDSALYFCASSVDPKAGVNNEQFFGPGTRLTVL.

This chain connects TRBV2 to TRBJ2-3; D is possibly TRBD2 (5 bases). V lost 5 bases and J 0 bases, leaving 12 bases between the germline ends. The CDR3 totals 15 residues. CDR1 is SNHLY and CDR2 is FYNNEI in the germline V gene. The CDR3 nucleotides read TGTGCCAGCAGTTATCGGGGTATCAGCACAGATACGCAGTATTTT. This translates into CASSYRGISTDTQYF. The full variable domain, in which reference TRBV2 and TRBJ2-3 provide the parts outside the CDR3, is EPEVTQTPSHQVTQMGQEVILRCVPISNHLYFYWYRQILGQKVEFLVSFYNNEISEKSEIFDDQFSVERPDGSNFTLKIRSTKLEDSAMYFCASSYRGISTDTQYFGPGTRLTVL.

J is TRBJ2-2 and V is TRBV2; D call uncertain. The CDR3 runs to 15 residues. The V end was cut by 3 bases, the J end by 7 bases, with 15 bases between. CDR1 and CDR2 from the germline V gene are SNHLY and FYNNEI. This CDR3 reads CASSDSGVQYGELFF. The CDR3 DNA reads TGTGCCAGCAGTGATTCTGGGGTACAATACGGGGAGCTGTTTTTT.

This clonotype was found many times. The V and J genes are TRBV20-1 and TRBJ1-5; unclear D gene. The CDR3 is made up of 12 amino acids. V lost 3 bases and J 4 bases, leaving 7 bases between the germline ends. The V gene's germline CDR1 is DFQATT and CDR2 SNEGSKA (reference sequence). Here the CDR3 DNA reads TGCAGTGCTAGCCCGGGAAATCAGCCCCAGCATTTT. It yields the protein CSASPGNQPQHF.

The rearrangement links TRBV20-1 to TRBJ2-7, with 9 positions matching TRBD1. Germline V gene lookup returns CDR1 DFQATT and CDR2 SNEGSKA (reference sequence). The CDR3 has 13 residues. Germline trimming cut 5 bases from V and 3 bases from J; bases unmatched to any gene: 5. In nucleotides, the CDR3 is TGCAGTGCTCGCCGGGACAGGGACTACGAGCAGTACTTC. Translation gives CSARRDRDYEQYF.

In its sample, this clonotype was seen many times. The chain has TRBV9 and TRBJ2-1; a possible D gene is TRBD1 (6 bases). The length of the CDR3 is 15 residues. CDR1 and CDR2 (germline): SGDLS, YYNGEE. Trimming pared 4 bases from V and 0 bases from J, leaving 11 bases between. CDR3 region: CASSQQGNSYNEQFF. The CDR3 region has the DNA TGTGCCAGCAGCCAACAGGGAAACTCCTACAATGAGCAGTTCTTC. Full variable domain (rest looked up from reference TRBV9 and TRBJ2-1): DSGVTQTPKHLITATGQRVTLRCSPRSGDLSVYWYQQSLDQGLQFLIQYYNGEERAKGNILERFSAQQFPDLHSELNLSSLELGDSALYFCASSQQGNSYNEQFFGPGTRLTVL.

There are a few counts of this clonotype. The V call is TRBV24-1, the J call TRBJ1-1; D is possibly TRBD1 (5 bases). V lost 5 bases, J lost 4 bases, and 10 bases lay in between. This CDR3 is 13 amino acids long. Germline V gene data show CDR1 as KGHDR and CDR2 as SFDVKD. DNA of the CDR3: TGTGCCACCAGTGGGGCAGGGCGCACTGAAGCTTTCTTT. Encoded protein: CATSGAGRTEAFF.

The chain combines TRBV5-5 with TRBJ2-5; TRBD2 agrees at 11 bases. The trim removed 4 bases at V and 2 bases at J, leaving 7 bases unmatched. The CDR3 runs to 16 residues. Looked up from germline, CDR1 is SGHKS and CDR2 is YYEKEE (reference sequence). CDR3: CASSRHLAGGQETQYF. CDR3 coding DNA: TGTGCCAGCAGCCGACATCTAGCGGGAGGACAAGAGACCCAGTACTTC.

The V gene is TRBV6-1, the J gene TRBJ2-2; no reliable D call. The V and J ends lost 1 base and 0 bases respectively, with 12 bases between them. Germline CDR1 MNHNS, CDR2 SASEGT. There are 17 residues in the CDR3. The CDR3 nucleotides read TGTGCCAGCAGTGAAGTTGGATGGTCCTCGAACACCGGGGAGCTGTTTTTT. This gives the protein CASSEVGWSSNTGELFF.

This clonotype was seen a handful of times. V usage is TRBV6-2 or TRBV6-3 and J usage is TRBJ2-7; TRBD1 agrees at 10 bases. Germline V lookup: CDR1 MNHEY, CDR2 SVGEGT. CDR3 length: 15 residues. V gave up 0 bases and J gave up 9 bases; unmatched junction bases: 8. CDR3 loop: CASSYSGQGLSGQYF. The CDR3 DNA follows: TGTGCCAGCAGTTACTCGGGACAGGGGTTATCTGGGCAGTACTTC.

The genes are TRBV18 and TRBJ1-1; 7 nucleotides line up with TRBD1. Germline V CDR1 and CDR2: KGHSH, LQKENI. CDR3 size: 17 residues. V trimming: 2 bases; J trimming: 0 bases; junction bases outside the gene matches: 9. In DNA form, the CDR3 reads TGTGCCAGCTCACCAGGGACAGAGGGTTTCATGAACACTGAAGCTTTCTTT. Translated, it gives CASSPGTEGFMNTEAFF. The full variable domain, completed using reference TRBV18 and TRBJ1-1, is NAGVMQNPRHLVRRRGQEARLRCSPMKGHSHVYWYRQLPEEGLKFMVYLQKENIIDESGMPKERFSAEFPKEGPSILRIQQVVRGDSAAYFCASSPGTEGFMNTEAFFGQGTRLTVV.

This clonotype was found a few times. The rearrangement uses TRBV11-2 and TRBJ2-1, with D possibly being TRBD1 (5 bases). V was clipped by 2 bases and J by 7 bases, with 30 bases between them. The CDR3 sequence is 20 residues long. CDR1 is SGHAT, CDR2 FQNNGV, per germline. The CDR3 loop is CASSLYRWAGFLFLPNEQFF. CDR3 bases: TGTGCCAGCAGCTTATATCGCTGGGCAGGGTTCTTATTCCTGCCTAATGAGCAGTTCTTC.

In this sample, this clonotype turned up a few times. CDR3 protein: CSVPARNTDTQYF. CDR3 DNA sequence: TGCAGCGTACCAGCCCGAAACACAGATACGCAGTATTTT. The chain is built from TRBV29-1 and TRBJ2-3; D is uncertain. The CDR3 consists of 13 residues. Germline loops: CDR1 SQVTM, CDR2 ANQGSEA. Trimming took 6 bases from V and 2 from J, leaving 12 bases between them.

This clonotype has a handful of counts. V is TRBV15 and J is TRBJ2-7, with 7 bases lining up with TRBD2. V shed 0 bases and J 0 bases; nucleotides not matched to a gene: 14. The V gene's germline CDR1 is LNHNV and CDR2 YYDKDF (reference sequence). The length of the CDR3 is 19 residues. The CDR3 region has the DNA TGTGCCACCAGCAGAGATATCCCCCTACTGCGGGAGAGCTCCTACGAGCAGTACTTC. Its protein product is CATSRDIPLLRESSYEQYF.